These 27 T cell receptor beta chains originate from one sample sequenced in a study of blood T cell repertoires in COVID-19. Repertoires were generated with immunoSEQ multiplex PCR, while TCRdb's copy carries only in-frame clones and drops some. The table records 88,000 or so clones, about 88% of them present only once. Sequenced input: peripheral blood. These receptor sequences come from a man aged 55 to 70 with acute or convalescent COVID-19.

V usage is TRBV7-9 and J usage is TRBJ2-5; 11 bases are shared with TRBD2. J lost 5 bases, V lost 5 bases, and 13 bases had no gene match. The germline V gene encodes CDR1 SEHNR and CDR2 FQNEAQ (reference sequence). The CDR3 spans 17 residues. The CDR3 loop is CASSPTVAGGPGETQYF. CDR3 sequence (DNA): TGTGCCAGCAGCCCAACCGTAGCGGGAGGGCCGGGGGAGACCCAGTACTTC.

The DNA for the CDR3 is TGTGCCAGCTCACACGCGGGGGGCGTCCTGACTTTC. As protein: CASSHAGGVLTF. V is TRBV18 and J is TRBJ2-6; TRBD2 matches at 8 bases. The CDR3 contains 12 residues. J gave up 12 bases and V 4 bases, and 2 bases lay outside the gene matches. CDR1 and CDR2 from the germline V gene are KGHSH and LQKENI.

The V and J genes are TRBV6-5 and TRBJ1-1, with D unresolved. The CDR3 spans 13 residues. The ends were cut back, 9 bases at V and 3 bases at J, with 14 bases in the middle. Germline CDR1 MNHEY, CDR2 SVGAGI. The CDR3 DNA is TGTGCCAGTACTCGGGGTTTGGACACTGAAGCTTTCTTT. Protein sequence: CASTRGLDTEAFF.

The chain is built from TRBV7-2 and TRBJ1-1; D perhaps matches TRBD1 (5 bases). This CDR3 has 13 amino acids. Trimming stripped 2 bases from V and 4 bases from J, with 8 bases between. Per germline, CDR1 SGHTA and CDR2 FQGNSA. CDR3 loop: CASSLSRATEAFF. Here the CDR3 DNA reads TGTGCCAGCAGCTTATCCAGGGCCACTGAAGCTTTCTTT.

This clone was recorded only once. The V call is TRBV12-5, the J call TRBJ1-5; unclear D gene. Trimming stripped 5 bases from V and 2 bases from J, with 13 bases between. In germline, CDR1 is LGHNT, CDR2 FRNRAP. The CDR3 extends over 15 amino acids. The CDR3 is CASGPPLGGNQPQHF. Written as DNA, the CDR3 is TGTGCTAGTGGTCCCCCCCTGGGCGGCAATCAGCCCCAGCATTTT.

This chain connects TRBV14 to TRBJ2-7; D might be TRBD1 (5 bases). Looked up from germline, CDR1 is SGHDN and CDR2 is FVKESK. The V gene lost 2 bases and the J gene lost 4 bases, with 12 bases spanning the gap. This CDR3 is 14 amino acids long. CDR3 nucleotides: TGTGCCAGCAGCCAACAGGGTCTGATTTACGAGCAGTACTTC. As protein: CASSQQGLIYEQYF.

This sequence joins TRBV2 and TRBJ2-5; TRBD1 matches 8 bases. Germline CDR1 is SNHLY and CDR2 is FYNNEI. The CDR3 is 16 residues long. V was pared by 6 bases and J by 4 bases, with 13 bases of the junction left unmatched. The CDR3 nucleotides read TGTGCCAGCAGAGGTGACAGGGGAGTTTCTCGAGAGACCCAGTACTTC. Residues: CASRGDRGVSRETQYF.

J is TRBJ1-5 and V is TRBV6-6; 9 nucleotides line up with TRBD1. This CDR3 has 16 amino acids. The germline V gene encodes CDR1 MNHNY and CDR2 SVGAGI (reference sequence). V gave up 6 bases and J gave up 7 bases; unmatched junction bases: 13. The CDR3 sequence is CASSLSTGGPGQPQHF. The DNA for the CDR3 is TGTGCCAGCAGCCTCTCGACAGGGGGGCCCGGACAGCCCCAGCATTTT.

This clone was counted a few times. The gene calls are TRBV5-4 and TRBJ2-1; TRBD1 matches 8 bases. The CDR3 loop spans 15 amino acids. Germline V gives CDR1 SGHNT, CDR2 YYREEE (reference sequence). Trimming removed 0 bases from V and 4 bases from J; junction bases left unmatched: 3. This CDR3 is CASSLEGTGYNEQFF. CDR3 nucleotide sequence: TGTGCCAGCAGCTTGGAAGGGACAGGATACAATGAGCAGTTCTTC.

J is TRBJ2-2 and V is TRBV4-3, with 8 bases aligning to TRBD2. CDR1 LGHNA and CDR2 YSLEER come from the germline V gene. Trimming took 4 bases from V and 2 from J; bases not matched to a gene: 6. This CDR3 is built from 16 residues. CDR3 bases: TGCGCCAGCAGCCTCCTAGCGGGTCTTAACACCGGGGAGCTGTTTTTT. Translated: CASSLLAGLNTGELFF.

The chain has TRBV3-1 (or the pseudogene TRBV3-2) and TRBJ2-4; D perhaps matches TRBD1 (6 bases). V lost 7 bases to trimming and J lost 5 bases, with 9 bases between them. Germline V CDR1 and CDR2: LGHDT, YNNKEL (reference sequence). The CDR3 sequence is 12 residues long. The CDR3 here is CASKRTENIQYF. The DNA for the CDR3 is TGTGCCAGCAAAAGGACAGAAAACATTCAGTACTTC.

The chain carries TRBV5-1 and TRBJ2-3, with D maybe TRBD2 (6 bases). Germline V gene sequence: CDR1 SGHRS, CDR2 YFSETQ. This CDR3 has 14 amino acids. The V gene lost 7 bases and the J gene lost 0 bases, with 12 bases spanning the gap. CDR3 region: CASSGTYSTDTQYF. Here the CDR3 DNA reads TGCGCCAGCTCCGGGACTTATAGCACAGATACGCAGTATTTT.

The CDR3 DNA follows: TGTGCCAGCAGGGGACAAACCAACAATGAGCAGTTCTTC. Translation: CASRGQTNNEQFF. The rearrangement links TRBV12-3 or TRBV12-4 to TRBJ2-1, with D possibly being TRBD1 (6 bases). Trimming removed 6 bases from V and 5 bases from J, with 11 bases in between. The CDR3 is 13 residues long.

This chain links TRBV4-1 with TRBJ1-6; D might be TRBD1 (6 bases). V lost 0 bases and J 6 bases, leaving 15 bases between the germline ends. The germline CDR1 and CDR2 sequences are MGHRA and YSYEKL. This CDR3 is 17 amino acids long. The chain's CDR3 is CASSQESQGTGNSPLHF. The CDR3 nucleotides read TGCGCCAGCAGCCAAGAATCTCAGGGGACGGGTAATTCACCCCTCCACTTT.

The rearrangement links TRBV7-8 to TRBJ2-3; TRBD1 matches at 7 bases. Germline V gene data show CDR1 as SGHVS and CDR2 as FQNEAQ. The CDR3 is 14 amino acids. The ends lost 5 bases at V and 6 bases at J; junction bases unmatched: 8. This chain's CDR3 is CASSRTGVGDTQYF. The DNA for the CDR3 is TGTGCCAGCAGCCGTACAGGGGTAGGGGATACGCAGTATTTT.

CDR3 residues: CASSEQAGGNTIYF. As DNA, the CDR3 is TGTGCCAGCAGTGAACAGGCCGGTGGAAACACCATATATTTT. V is TRBV6-1 and J is TRBJ1-3, with D unclear. The germline V and J ends were trimmed by 2 bases and 3 bases, with 8 bases remaining between them. CDR1 and CDR2 (germline): MNHNS, SASEGT. The length of the CDR3 is 14 residues.

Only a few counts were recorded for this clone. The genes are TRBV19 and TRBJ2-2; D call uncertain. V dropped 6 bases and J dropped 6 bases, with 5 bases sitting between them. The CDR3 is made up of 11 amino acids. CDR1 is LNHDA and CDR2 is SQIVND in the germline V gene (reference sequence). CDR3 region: CASRRSGELFF. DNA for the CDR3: TGTGCCAGTAGACGGTCCGGGGAGCTGTTTTTT.

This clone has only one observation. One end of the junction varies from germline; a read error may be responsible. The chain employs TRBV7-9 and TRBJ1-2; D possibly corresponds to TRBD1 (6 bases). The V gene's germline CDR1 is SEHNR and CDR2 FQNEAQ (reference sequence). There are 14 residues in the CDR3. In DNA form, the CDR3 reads TGTGCCAGCAGCGTAGCGGGGGAGACAGGAGGCTACACCTTC. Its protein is CASSVAGETGGYTF.

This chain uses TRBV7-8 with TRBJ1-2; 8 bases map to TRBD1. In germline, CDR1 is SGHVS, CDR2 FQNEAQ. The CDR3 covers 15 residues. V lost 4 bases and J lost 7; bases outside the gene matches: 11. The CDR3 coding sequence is TGTGCCAGCAGCTCTTTCCGGCAGGGGGCAGGTGGCTACACCTTC. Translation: CASSSFRQGAGGYTF. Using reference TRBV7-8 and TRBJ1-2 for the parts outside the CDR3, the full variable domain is GAGVSQSPRYKVAKRGQDVALRCDPISGHVSLFWYQQALGQGPEFLTYFQNEAQLDKSGLPSDRFFAERPEGSVSTLKIQRTQQEDSAVYLCASSSFRQGAGGYTFGSGTRLTVV.

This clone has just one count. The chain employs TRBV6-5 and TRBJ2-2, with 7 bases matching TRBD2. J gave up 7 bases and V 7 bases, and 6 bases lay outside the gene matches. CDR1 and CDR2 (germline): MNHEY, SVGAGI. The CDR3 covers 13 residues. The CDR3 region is CASTTQRGGELFF. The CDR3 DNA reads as TGTGCCAGCACCACCCAGCGGGGCGGGGAGCTGTTTTTT.

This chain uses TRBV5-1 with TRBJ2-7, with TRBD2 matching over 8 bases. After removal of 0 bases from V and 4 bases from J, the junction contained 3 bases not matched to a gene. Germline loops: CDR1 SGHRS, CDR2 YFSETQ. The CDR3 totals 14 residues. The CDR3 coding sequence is TGCGCCAGCAGCTTGGGTTCGGGGGGGTACGAGCAGTACTTC. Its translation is CASSLGSGGYEQYF.

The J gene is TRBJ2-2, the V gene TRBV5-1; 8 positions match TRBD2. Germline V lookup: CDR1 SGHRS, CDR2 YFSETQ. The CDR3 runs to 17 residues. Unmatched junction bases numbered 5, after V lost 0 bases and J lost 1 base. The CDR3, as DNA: TGCGCCAGCAGCTTGGCGTCGGGGGGGCGGAACACCGGGGAGCTGTTTTTT. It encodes CASSLASGGRNTGELFF.

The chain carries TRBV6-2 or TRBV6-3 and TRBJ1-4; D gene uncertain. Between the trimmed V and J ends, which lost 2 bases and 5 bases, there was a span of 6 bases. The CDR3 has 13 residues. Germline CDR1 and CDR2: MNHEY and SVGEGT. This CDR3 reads CASSYLKNEKLFF. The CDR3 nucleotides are TGTGCCAGCAGTTACCTAAAGAATGAAAAACTGTTTTTT.

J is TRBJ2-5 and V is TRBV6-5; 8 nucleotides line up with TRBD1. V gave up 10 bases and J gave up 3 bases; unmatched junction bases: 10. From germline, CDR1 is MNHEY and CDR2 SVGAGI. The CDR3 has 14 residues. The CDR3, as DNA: TGTGCCACCCGGACAGGGCGCGTAGAAGAGACCCAGTACTTC. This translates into CATRTGRVEETQYF.

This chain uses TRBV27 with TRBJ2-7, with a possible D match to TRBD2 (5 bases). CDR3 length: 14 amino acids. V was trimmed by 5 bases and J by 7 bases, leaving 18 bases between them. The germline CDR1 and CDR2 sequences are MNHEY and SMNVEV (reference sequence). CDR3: CASSLSSRRREQYF. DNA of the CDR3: TGTGCCAGCAGTCTGTCGTCCAGGCGGAGGGAGCAGTACTTC.

CDR3 sequence (DNA): TGTGCCTGGAGTGTTCGTGGTCGTTTCGGAGGCTCCAAAAAGGAGGAGCAGTACTTC. Translating gives CAWSVRGRFGGSKKEEQYF. V usage is TRBV30 and J usage is TRBJ2-7; possibly TRBD2 for D (5 bases). Germline lookup yields CDR1 GTSNPN and CDR2 SVGIG (reference sequence). The CDR3 has 19 residues. Deletions cut 0 bases from V and 7 bases from J, with 31 bases between.

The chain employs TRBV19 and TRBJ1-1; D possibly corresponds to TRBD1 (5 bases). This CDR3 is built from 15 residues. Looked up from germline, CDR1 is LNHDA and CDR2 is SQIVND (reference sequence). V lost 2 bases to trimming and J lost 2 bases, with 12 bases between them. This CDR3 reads CASSINWGGNTEAFF. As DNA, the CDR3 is TGTGCCAGTAGTATAAACTGGGGGGGAAACACTGAAGCTTTCTTT.